These T cell receptor beta chains were read from a single sample in a study of T cell repertoires in cytomegalovirus infection. Each CDR3 protein gets one entry after TCRdb re-called the reads with MiXCR. The repertoire holds roughly 990,000 distinct CDR3 sequences, less than 40% seen once, with about 14% in the top ten. Their recognized antigens are unknown. Sequences were derived from cultured CD8+ T cells from PBMCs, sampled from culture after CMV antigen stimulation. The source is a human donor in good health (CMV status not recorded). Some clones in this sample may be carry-over from other donors' samples. Both conserved end residues are part of each CDR3. Clone size is stated in some rows and not others, as once, few, many or a class when expanded.

clone_size | j_call | v_call | cdr3_aa
- | TRBJ1-1 | TRBV19 | CASSSDRGRGTEAFF
- | TRBJ2-1 | TRBV6-5 | CASSPYERGYNEQFF
- | TRBJ1-3 | TRBV25-1 | CASSECRGTGNTIYF
few | TRBJ1-1 | TRBV6-5 | CASSPDRRTEAFF
few | TRBJ2-2 | TRBV7-6 | CASSFLDQANTGELFF
- | TRBJ2-3 | TRBV9 | CASSVEWGEKDTQYF
few | TRBJ2-4 | TRBV2 | CASGGETVAKNIQYF
few | TRBJ2-5 | TRBV7-9 | CASSWAEEETQYF
- | TRBJ2-3 | TRBV15 | CATSRVSGGPGDTQYF
- | TRBJ2-3 | TRBV4-3 | CASSQLAGFTDTQYF
- | TRBJ2-4 | TRBV12-3/TRBV12-4 | CASSSGPSAWVGIQYF
few | TRBJ2-5 | TRBV7-3 | CASSLTHPRQRGDQETQYF
few | TRBJ2-5 | TRBV7-9 | CASSPTRGGDRETQYF
many | TRBJ1-3 | TRBV7-2 | CASSLVGGTGNTIYF
few | TRBJ2-1 | TRBV7-9 | CASSSYDKPHEQFF
many | TRBJ2-1 | TRBV7-2 | CASSLTGTGYNEQFF
few | TRBJ2-1 | TRBV7-6 | CASSQGVSVYNEQFF
- | TRBJ2-5 | TRBV28 | CASTPGIQETQYF
- | TRBJ2-7 | TRBV3-1 | CASSLGLAGHYEQYF
- | TRBJ1-5 | TRBV12-3/TRBV12-4 | CASSSAGGVEPQHF
many | TRBJ2-2 | TRBV4-1 | CASSHLRNTGELFF
few | TRBJ2-1 | TRBV19 | CASTHGGVYNEQFF
- | TRBJ2-6 | TRBV6-8 | CASSYSTLPSGTNVLTF
- | TRBJ1-1 | TRBV5-4 | CASNLDRPGSEAFF
few | TRBJ1-1 | TRBV7-2 | CASSLIFIAGEGDSEAFF
- | TRBJ2-1 | TRBV7-3 | CASSLFGTGVGDEQFF
few | TRBJ1-2 | TRBV14 | CASSPFKGAYGYTF
- | TRBJ1-2 | TRBV7-9 | CASSHKGRDYGYTF
- | TRBJ1-1 | TRBV4-1 | CASSLHQGTEAFF
once | TRBJ2-1 | TRBV20-1 | CSALSGGANEQFF
few | TRBJ1-2 | TRBV7-9 | CASSLPPGRPGYGYTF
- | TRBJ2-1 | TRBV5-1 | CASRGFGAPTEQFF
many | TRBJ2-5 | TRBV6-6 | CATYPSGGVQETQYF
few | TRBJ2-7 | TRBV7-4 | CASSYNDGTYEQYF
- | TRBJ1-4 | TRBV7-3 | CASSFNRGFKTATNEKLFF
- | TRBJ2-7 | TRBV5-1 | CASSSPIQADSYEQYF
many | TRBJ2-5 | TRBV7-6 | CASSSALRDGQETQYF
few | TRBJ2-1 | TRBV4-3 | CASSQDPDVSYNEQFF
- | TRBJ1-2 | TRBV7-8 | CASSSSGGANYGYTF
many | TRBJ2-1 | TRBV4-1 | CASSHPGQGYNEQFF
- | TRBJ1-2 | TRBV19 | CASSGIEGYTF
many | TRBJ2-1 | TRBV7-9 | CASSFTGSTYNEQFF
few | TRBJ1-1 | TRBV6-1 | CASSDPSGGGSSTEAFF
- | TRBJ2-2 | TRBV6-6 | CASSYSSSGGKNTGELFF
- | TRBJ1-5 | TRBV10-3 | CAISEGMGEGGNQPQHF